Below are 18 T cell receptor beta chains sequenced from a single sample in a study of T cells in Graves' hyperthyroidism and ophthalmopathy. RNA transcripts yielded amplified TCR beta CDR3 regions. First-round RT-PCR targeting the TCR CDR3 was performed with the HTBI primer set. TCRdb redid the calling of the multiplex PCR reads with MiXCR, one entry per CDR3 protein. The table lists approximately 600,000 distinct CDR3 sequences, 14% of them singletons. Sequencing used blood. These receptors were taken from a woman aged 25-40 years with Graves' hyperthyroidism that later progressed to Graves' ophthalmopathy.

This clonotype was seen ten or more times. The J gene is TRBJ2-7, the V gene TRBV12-3 or TRBV12-4; TRBD2 agrees at 7 bases. This CDR3 is built from 14 residues. The V segment lost 4 bases and the J segment 9 bases; nucleotides outside the gene matches: 12. The chain's CDR3 is CASSSFRRGGTQYF. CDR3 sequence (DNA): TGTGCCAGCAGTTCCTTTCGAAGGGGAGGGACGCAGTACTTC.

This clonotype was seen only a few times. This chain connects TRBV5-1 to TRBJ2-5; D is perhaps TRBD1 or TRBD2 (7 bases each). Germline V gene data show CDR1 as SGHRS and CDR2 as YFSETQ. There are 14 residues in the CDR3. V was pared by 4 bases and J by 2 bases, with 12 bases between. The CDR3 loop is CASSGGDSQETQYF. DNA for the CDR3: TGCGCCAGCAGCGGGGGGGACAGTCAAGAGACCCAGTACTTC.

This sequence joins TRBV18 and TRBJ2-5; a weak D match, TRBD1 (5 bases). V lost 3 bases and J 1 base, leaving 12 bases between the germline ends. Germline V lookup: CDR1 KGHSH, CDR2 LQKENI. This CDR3 contains 15 residues. CDR3 protein: CASSPIQALQETQYF. The CDR3 DNA follows: TGTGCCAGCTCACCTATACAGGCCCTCCAAGAGACCCAGTACTTC.

This clonotype was picked up a small number of times. The rearrangement joins TRBV4-2 to TRBJ2-1; 7 bases line up with TRBD2. Germline V gene data show CDR1 as LGHNA and CDR2 as YNFKEQ. J lost 8 bases, V lost 1 base, and 5 bases had no gene match. The CDR3 extends over 14 amino acids. The CDR3 reads CASSQGTSKDEQFF. The CDR3 coding sequence is TGTGCCAGCAGCCAAGGGACTAGTAAGGATGAGCAGTTCTTC.

About this clonotype: Given the absence of the conserved phenylalanine or tryptophan at the CDR3 end, a read error is likely. This chain connects TRBV3-1 to TRBJ1-1; D is ambiguous. Germline V gene sequence: CDR1 LGHDT, CDR2 YNNKEL (reference sequence). This CDR3 comprises 12 residues. The V gene lost 0 bases and the J gene lost 9 bases, with 8 bases spanning the gap. The CDR3 DNA follows: TGTGCCAGCAGCCAAGATATGGTACAAGCTTTCTCT. Protein sequence: CASSQDMVQAFS.

The chain combines TRBV7-9 with TRBJ1-3; 7 nucleotides match TRBD1. Germline trimming cut 8 bases from V and 0 bases from J; bases unmatched to any gene: 10. The CDR3 sequence is 16 residues long. The germline gives CDR1 SEHNR, CDR2 FQNEAQ (reference sequence). CDR3: CASGSGGPVSGNTIYF. The CDR3 nucleotides are TGTGCCAGCGGGTCAGGGGGTCCAGTCTCTGGAAACACCATATATTTT.

This clonotype was counted between two and nine times. Sequence at one end of the junction differs from germline and may be a read error. The chain couples TRBV7-9 to TRBJ1-2, with D maybe TRBD1 (5 bases). This CDR3 region has 13 residues. Germline V gives CDR1 SEHNR, CDR2 FQNEAQ (reference sequence). The CDR3 nucleotides read TGTGCCAGCAGCCTAGCGGGGCCTTATGGCTACACCTTC. Translated, it gives CASSLAGPYGYTF. The whole variable domain, remainder taken from reference TRBV7-9 and TRBJ1-2, is DTGVSQNPRHKITKRGQNVTFRCDPISEHNRLYWYRQTLGQGPEFLTYFQNEAQLEKSRLLSDRFSAERPKGSFSTLEIQRTEQGDSAMYLCASSLAGPYGYTFGSGTRLTVV.

In its sample, this clonotype was seen a few times. The genes are TRBV13 and TRBJ2-1; 8 nucleotides line up with TRBD1. The ends lost 6 bases at V and 10 bases at J; junction bases unmatched: 8. This CDR3 region has 13 residues. Germline CDR1 is PRHDT and CDR2 is FYEKMQ (reference sequence). The CDR3 DNA sequence: TGTGCCAGCAGTACCGGGACAGGCGGAGAGCAGTTCTTC. This translates into CASSTGTGGEQFF.

This clonotype was seen repeatedly, ten times or more. The chain has TRBV11-3 and TRBJ1-2; D unresolved. V was cut by 5 bases and J by 3 bases, with 16 bases left in between. Germline V gene lookup returns CDR1 SGHNT and CDR2 YENEEA. CDR3 length: 15 residues. CDR3 sequence: CASSPRGGVHYGYTF. CDR3 bases: TGTGCCAGCAGCCCTAGAGGTGGGGTCCACTATGGCTACACCTTC.

Points on this clonotype: A much bigger clone sits one base away, suggesting this may be a read error. This sequence joins TRBV14 and TRBJ2-3; D perhaps matches TRBD1 (6 bases). The CDR3 runs to 13 residues. Germline assignment: CDR1 SGHDN and CDR2 FVKESK. Trimming removed 6 bases from V and 1 base from J, with 8 bases in between. CDR3 region: CASRNRGTDTQYF. For the CDR3, the DNA is TGTGCCAGCAGGAACAGGGGCACAGATACGCAGTATTTT.

This clonotype has a count of ten or more. The rearrangement joins TRBV6-1 to TRBJ2-1, with 13 bases that match TRBD2. This CDR3 has 15 amino acids. V was clipped by 6 bases and J by 6 bases; unmatched bases: 5. Germline CDR1 MNHNS, CDR2 SASEGT. The CDR3 DNA is TGTGCCAGCAGGAGGAGGACTAGCGGGAGCAATGAGCAGTTCTTC. Its protein product is CASRRRTSGSNEQFF.

This clonotype was seen only a few times. This sequence joins TRBV19 and TRBJ2-2, with no clear D. Germline-derived CDR1 and CDR2 are LNHDA and SQIVND (reference sequence). The CDR3 loop spans 15 amino acids. Trimming took off 0 bases at V and 7 bases at J, with 12 bases between the two ends. The CDR3 sequence is CASSIDHQWVGELFF. The DNA for the CDR3 is TGTGCCAGTAGTATAGATCATCAGTGGGTCGGGGAGCTGTTTTTT.

This clonotype was picked up many times. The rearrangement joins TRBV12-3 or TRBV12-4 to TRBJ2-7; TRBD2 matches 11 bases. The CDR3 is made up of 18 amino acids. The junction had 13 bases not matched to a gene; V was cut back by 4 bases and J by 2 bases. CDR3 loop: CASSSGSGTSGSTYEQYF. The CDR3 nucleotides read TGTGCCAGCAGTTCTGGGAGCGGGACTAGCGGATCAACCTACGAGCAGTACTTC.

The chain carries TRBV7-9 and TRBJ2-1; D may match TRBD1 or TRBD2 (6 bases each). Germline V gene lookup returns CDR1 SEHNR and CDR2 FQNEAQ (reference sequence). CDR3 length: 14 residues. V gave up 5 bases and J gave up 5 bases, with 13 bases separating them. This CDR3 reads CASSHLGGNNEQFF. CDR3 nucleotide sequence: TGTGCCAGCAGCCATTTAGGGGGGAACAATGAGCAGTTCTTC.

The table lists this clonotype with many counts. The chain recombines TRBV20-1 with TRBJ1-1; no firm D call. Germline V CDR1 and CDR2: DFQATT, SNEGSKA (reference sequence). The CDR3 length is 14 residues. V gave up 3 bases and J gave up 0 bases, with 11 bases separating them. CDR3 amino acids: CSASPREVNTEAFF. CDR3 bases: TGCAGTGCTAGTCCCCGGGAGGTGAACACTGAAGCTTTCTTT.

This clonotype was observed a few times. With a much larger clone just one base away, this may be a read error. The rearrangement joins TRBV24-1 to TRBJ1-5; D remains ambiguous. CDR1 and CDR2 from the germline V gene are KGHDR and SFDVKD. The CDR3 sequence is 14 residues long. The CDR3 nucleotides read TGTGCCACCAGTGATTTGAGCCACAATCAGCCCCTGCATTTT. It translates to CATSDLSHNQPLHF.

This clonotype was seen more than once but under ten times. The genes are TRBV4-2 and TRBJ1-5; 7 bases fit TRBD1. The CDR3 spans 17 residues. J was trimmed by 7 bases and V by 0 bases; bases with no gene match: 12. Per germline, CDR1 LGHNA and CDR2 YNFKEQ. The CDR3 here is CASSQEKGGQGDQPQHF. In DNA form, the CDR3 reads TGTGCCAGCAGCCAAGAAAAAGGGGGGCAGGGGGACCAGCCCCAGCATTTT.

At least ten counts were recorded for this clonotype. The gene calls are TRBV6-1 and TRBJ1-6; 9 bases map to TRBD1. The CDR3 spans 16 residues. The V segment lost 5 bases and the J segment 8 bases; nucleotides outside the gene matches: 10. The germline CDR1 and CDR2 sequences are MNHNS and SASEGT. The CDR3 sequence: CASSYESGQGYSPLHF. In nucleotides, the CDR3 is TGTGCCAGCAGTTACGAGTCGGGACAGGGCTATTCACCCCTCCACTTT.